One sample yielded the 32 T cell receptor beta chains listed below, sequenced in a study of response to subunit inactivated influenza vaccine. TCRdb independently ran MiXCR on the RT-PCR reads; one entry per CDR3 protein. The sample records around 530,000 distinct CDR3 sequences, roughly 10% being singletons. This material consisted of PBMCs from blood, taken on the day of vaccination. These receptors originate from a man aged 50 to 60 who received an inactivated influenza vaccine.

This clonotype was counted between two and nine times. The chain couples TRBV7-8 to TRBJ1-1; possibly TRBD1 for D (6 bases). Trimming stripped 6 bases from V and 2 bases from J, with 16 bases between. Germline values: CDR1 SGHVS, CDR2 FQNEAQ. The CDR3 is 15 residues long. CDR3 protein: CASSGGVMLNTEAFF. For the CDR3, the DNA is TGTGCCAGCAGTGGGGGCGTGATGCTCAACACTGAAGCTTTCTTT.

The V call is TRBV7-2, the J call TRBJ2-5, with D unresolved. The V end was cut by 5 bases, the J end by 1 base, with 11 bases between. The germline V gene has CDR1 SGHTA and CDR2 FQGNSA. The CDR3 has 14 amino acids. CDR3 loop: CASSPHRGQETQYF. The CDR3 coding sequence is TGTGCCAGCAGCCCGCATAGAGGCCAAGAGACCCAGTACTTC. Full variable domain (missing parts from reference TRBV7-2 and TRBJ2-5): GAGVSQSPSNKVTEKGKDVELRCDPISGHTALYWYRQSLGQGLEFLIYFQGNSAPDKSGLPSDRFSAERTGGSVSTLTIQRTQQEDSAVYLCASSPHRGQETQYFGPGTRLLVL.

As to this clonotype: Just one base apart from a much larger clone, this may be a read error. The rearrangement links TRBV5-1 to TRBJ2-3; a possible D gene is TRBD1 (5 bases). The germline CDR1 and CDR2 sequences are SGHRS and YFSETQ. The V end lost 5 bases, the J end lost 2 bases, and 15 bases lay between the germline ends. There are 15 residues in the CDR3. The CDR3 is CASSDFGQNTDTQYF. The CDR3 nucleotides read TGCGCCAGCAGTGATTTTGGACAAAACACAGATACGCAGTATTTT.

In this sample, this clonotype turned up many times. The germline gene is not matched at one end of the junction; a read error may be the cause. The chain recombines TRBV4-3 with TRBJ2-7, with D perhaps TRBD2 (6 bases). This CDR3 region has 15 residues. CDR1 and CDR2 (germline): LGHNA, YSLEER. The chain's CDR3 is CASSQGVWDSNEQYF. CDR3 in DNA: TGCGCCAGCAGCCAAGGGGTTTGGGACTCCAACGAGCAGTACTTC.

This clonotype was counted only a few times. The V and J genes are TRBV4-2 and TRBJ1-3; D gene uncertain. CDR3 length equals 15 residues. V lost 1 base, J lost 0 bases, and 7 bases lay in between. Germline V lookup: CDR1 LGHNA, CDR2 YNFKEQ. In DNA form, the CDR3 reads TGTGCCAGCAGCCAAGGGATAAGCTCTGGAAACACCATATATTTT. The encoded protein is CASSQGISSGNTIYF.

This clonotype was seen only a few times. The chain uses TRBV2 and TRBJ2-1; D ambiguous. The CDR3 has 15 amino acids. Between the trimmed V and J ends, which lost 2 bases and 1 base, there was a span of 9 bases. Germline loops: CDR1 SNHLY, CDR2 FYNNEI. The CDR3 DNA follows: TGTGCCAGCAGTGAATATGGGATATCCTACAATGAGCAGTTCTTC. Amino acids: CASSEYGISYNEQFF.

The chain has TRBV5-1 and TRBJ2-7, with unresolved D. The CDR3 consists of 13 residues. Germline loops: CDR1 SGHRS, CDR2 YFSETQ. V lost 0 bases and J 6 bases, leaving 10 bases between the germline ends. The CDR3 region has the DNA TGCGCCAGCAGCTTGGAGGCCCCAATCGAGCAGTACTTC. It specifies CASSLEAPIEQYF.

The CDR3 region is CASSYTVTAYNEQFF. In DNA, the CDR3 is TGTGCCAGCAGTTACACAGTTACGGCCTACAATGAGCAGTTCTTC. V is TRBV6-2 or TRBV6-3 and J is TRBJ2-1; D ambiguous. This CDR3 has 15 amino acids. CDR1 and CDR2 from the germline V gene are MNHEY and SVGEGT. Trimming left V 2 bases short and J 2 bases short, with 10 bases between.

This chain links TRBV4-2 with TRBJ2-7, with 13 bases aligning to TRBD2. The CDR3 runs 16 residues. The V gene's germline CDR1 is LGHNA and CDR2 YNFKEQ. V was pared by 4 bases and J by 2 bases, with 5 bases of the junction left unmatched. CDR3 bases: TGTGCCAGCAGCCCCGGACTAGCGGGAGTTGCCTACGAGCAGTACTTC. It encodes CASSPGLAGVAYEQYF.

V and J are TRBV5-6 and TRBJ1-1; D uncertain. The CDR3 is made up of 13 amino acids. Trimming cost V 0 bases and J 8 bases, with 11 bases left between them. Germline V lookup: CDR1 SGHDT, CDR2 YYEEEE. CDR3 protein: CASSLAVEVEAFF. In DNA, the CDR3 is TGTGCCAGCAGCTTGGCGGTCGAGGTAGAAGCTTTCTTT.

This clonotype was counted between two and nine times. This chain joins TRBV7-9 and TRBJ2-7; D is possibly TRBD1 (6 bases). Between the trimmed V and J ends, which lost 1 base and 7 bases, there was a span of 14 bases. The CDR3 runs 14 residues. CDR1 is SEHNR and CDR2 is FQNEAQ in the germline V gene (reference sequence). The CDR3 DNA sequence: TGTGCCAGCAGCTTAGTGTTGGGGGCGCGGGAGCAGTACTTC. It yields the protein CASSLVLGAREQYF.

The CDR3 loop reads CASSLEPGLVGDNEQFF. Here the CDR3 DNA reads TGTGCCAGCAGTTTGGAGCCGGGACTAGTAGGGGACAATGAGCAGTTCTTC. The chain links TRBV28 to TRBJ2-1; 8 nucleotides line up with TRBD2. V lost 3 bases to trimming and J lost 5 bases; unmatched junction nucleotides: 12. Germline loops: CDR1 MDHEN, CDR2 SYDVKM. The CDR3 has 17 amino acids.

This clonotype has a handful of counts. The CDR3 sequence is CASSQVQGHNEQFF. The CDR3, as DNA: TGTGCCAGCAGCCAGGTTCAGGGCCACAATGAGCAGTTCTTC. The chain joins TRBV3-1 to TRBJ2-1; a weak D match, TRBD1 (5 bases). The CDR3 spans 14 residues. Germline V lookup: CDR1 LGHDT, CDR2 YNNKEL (reference sequence). V was shortened by 3 bases and J by 5 bases, with 11 bases between the two germline ends.

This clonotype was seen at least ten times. The DNA of the CDR3 is TGTGCCAGCAGTTCGACACATGAGCAGTTCTTC. It is translated as CASSSTHEQFF. The rearrangement joins TRBV12-3 or TRBV12-4 to TRBJ2-1; D remains ambiguous. The V and J ends lost 4 bases and 8 bases respectively, with 6 bases between them. CDR3 length equals 11 residues.

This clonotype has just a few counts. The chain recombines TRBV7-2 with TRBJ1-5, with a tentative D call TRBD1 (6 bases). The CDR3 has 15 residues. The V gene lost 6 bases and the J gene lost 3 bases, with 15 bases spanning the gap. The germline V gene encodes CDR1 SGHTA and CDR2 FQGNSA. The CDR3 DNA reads TGTGCCAGCAGTCTCAATGCAGGGGTCAATCAGCCCCAGCATTTT. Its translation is CASSLNAGVNQPQHF.

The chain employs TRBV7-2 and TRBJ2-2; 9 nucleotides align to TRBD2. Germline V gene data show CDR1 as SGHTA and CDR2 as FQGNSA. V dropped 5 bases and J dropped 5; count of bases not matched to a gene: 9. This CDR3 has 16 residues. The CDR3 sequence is CASSQVSGSFTGELFF. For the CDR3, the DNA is TGTGCCAGCAGCCAAGTTAGCGGGAGTTTTACCGGGGAGCTGTTTTTT.

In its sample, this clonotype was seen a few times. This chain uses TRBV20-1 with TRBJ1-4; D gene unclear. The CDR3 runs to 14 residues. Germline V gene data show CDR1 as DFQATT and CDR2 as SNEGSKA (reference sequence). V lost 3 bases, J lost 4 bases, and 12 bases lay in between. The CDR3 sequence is CSARVGSLNEKLFF. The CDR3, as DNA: TGCAGTGCTAGGGTTGGCAGCCTTAATGAAAAACTGTTTTTT.

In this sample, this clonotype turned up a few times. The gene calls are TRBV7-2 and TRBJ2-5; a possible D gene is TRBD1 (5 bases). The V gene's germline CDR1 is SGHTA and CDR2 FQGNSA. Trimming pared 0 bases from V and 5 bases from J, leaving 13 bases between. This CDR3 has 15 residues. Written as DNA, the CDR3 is TGTGCCAGCAGCTTAGCGATGACAGTTATTGAGACCCAGTACTTC. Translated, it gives CASSLAMTVIETQYF.

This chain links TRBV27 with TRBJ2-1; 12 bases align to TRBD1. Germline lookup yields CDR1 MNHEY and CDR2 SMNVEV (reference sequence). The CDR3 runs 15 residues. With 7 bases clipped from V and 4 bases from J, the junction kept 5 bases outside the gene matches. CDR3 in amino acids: CASTRDRGLYNEQFF. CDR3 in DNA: TGTGCCAGCACCAGGGACAGGGGGCTTTACAATGAGCAGTTCTTC.

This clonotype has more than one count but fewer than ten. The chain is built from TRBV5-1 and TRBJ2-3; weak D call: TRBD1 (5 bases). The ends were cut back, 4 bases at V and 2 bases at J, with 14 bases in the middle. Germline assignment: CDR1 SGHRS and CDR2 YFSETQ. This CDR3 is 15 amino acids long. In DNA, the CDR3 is TGCGCCAGCAGCCCGAACAGGAGATCCACAGATACGCAGTATTTT. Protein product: CASSPNRRSTDTQYF.

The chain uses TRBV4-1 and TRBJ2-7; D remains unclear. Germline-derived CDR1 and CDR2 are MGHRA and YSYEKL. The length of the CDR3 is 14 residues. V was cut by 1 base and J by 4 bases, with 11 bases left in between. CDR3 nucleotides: TGCGCCAGCAGCCAAGGCCGACCGTCATACGAGCAGTACTTC. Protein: CASSQGRPSYEQYF.

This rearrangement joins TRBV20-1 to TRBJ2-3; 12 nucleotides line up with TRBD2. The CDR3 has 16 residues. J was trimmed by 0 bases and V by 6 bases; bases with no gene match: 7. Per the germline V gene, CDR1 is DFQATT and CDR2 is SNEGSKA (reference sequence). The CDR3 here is CSASPTSGRSTDTQYF. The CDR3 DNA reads TGCAGTGCCTCTCCAACTAGCGGGAGGAGCACAGATACGCAGTATTTT.

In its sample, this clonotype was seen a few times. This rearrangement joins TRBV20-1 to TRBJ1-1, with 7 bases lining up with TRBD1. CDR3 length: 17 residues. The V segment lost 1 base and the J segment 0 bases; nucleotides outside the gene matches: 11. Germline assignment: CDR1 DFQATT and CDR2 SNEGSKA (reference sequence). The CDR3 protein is CSARALGTESMNTEAFF. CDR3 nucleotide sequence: TGCAGTGCTAGAGCATTGGGGACAGAGTCCATGAACACTGAAGCTTTCTTT.

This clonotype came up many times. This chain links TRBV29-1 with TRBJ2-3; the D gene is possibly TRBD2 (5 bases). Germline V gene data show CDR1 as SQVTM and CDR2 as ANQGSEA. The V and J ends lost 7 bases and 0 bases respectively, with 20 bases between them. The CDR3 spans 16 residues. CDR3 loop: CSARGFSVRSTDTQYF. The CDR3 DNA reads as TGCAGCGCCCGCGGGTTTTCGGTGAGGAGCACAGATACGCAGTATTTT.

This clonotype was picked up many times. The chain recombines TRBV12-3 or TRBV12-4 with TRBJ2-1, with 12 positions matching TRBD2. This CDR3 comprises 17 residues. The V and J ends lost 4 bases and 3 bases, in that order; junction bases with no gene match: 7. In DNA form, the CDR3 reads TGTGCCAGCAGTTCCGGTCTAGCGGGGGGGCTCTACAATGAGCAGTTCTTC. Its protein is CASSSGLAGGLYNEQFF.

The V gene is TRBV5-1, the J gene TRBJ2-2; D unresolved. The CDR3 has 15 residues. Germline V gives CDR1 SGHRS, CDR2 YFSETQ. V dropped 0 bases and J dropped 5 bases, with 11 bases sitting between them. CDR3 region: CASSLEGPGTGELFF. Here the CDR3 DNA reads TGCGCCAGCAGCTTGGAAGGGCCCGGAACCGGGGAGCTGTTTTTT. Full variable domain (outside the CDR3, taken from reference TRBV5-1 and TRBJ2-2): KAGVTQTPRYLIKTRGQQVTLSCSPISGHRSVSWYQQTPGQGLQFLFEYFSETQRNKGNFPGRFSGRQFSNSRSEMNVSTLELGDSALYLCASSLEGPGTGELFFGEGSRLTVL.

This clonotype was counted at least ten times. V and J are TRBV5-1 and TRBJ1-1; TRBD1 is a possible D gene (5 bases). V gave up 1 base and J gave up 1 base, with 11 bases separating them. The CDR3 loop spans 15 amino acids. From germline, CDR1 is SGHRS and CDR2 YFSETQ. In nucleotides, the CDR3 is TGCGCCAGCAGCTTGAATGGGGGTGAGAACACTGAAGCTTTCTTT. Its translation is CASSLNGGENTEAFF.

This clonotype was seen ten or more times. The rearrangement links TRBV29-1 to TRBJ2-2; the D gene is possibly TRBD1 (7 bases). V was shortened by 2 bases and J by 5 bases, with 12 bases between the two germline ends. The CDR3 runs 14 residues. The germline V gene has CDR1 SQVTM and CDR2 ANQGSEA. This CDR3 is CSVESRGRTGELFF. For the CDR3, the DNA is TGCAGCGTTGAATCCAGGGGGAGGACCGGGGAGCTGTTTTTT.

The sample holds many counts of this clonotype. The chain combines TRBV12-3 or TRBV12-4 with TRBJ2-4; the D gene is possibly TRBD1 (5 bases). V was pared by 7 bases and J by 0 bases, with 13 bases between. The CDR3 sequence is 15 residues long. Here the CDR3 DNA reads TGTGCCAGCAATAAGGGGCCTATAGCCAAAAACATTCAGTACTTC. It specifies CASNKGPIAKNIQYF.

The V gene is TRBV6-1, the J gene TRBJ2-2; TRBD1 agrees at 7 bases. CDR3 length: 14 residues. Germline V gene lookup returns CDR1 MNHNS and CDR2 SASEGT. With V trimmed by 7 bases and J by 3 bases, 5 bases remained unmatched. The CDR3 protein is CASNPTGDTGELFF. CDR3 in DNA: TGTGCCAGCAACCCCACAGGGGACACCGGGGAGCTGTTTTTT.

CDR3 loop: CSARDATGGRETQYF. DNA of the CDR3: TGCAGTGCTAGAGACGCAACTGGGGGGAGAGAGACCCAGTACTTC. The chain carries TRBV20-1 and TRBJ2-5; D perhaps matches TRBD2 (6 bases). This CDR3 comprises 15 residues. From germline, CDR1 is DFQATT and CDR2 SNEGSKA (reference sequence). Trimming stripped 0 bases from V and 4 bases from J, with 15 bases between.

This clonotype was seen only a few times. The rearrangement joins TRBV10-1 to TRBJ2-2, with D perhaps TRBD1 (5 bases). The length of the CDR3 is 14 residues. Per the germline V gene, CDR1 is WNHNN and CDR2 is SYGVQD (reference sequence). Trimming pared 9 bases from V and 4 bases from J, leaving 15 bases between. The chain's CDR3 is CASSWTQSTGELFF. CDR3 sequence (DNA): TGCGCCAGTAGTTGGACACAAAGCACCGGGGAGCTGTTTTTT.